Listed here are 8 T cell receptor beta chains from one sample, sequenced in a study of OX40 agonist ivuxolimab in advanced cancers. The library was produced with the immunoSEQ multiplex PCR assay. TCRdb retrieved this table from immuneACCESS and kept in-frame rearrangements only. Not all clones are present; in checked studies, unresolved V genes account for under half, and no reason is known for the remainder. Present in this sample are over 30,000 clones, 65% to 85% of which were seen just once. The ten top clones hold 1.8% of the sample. Sequencing was performed on CD4+ or CD8+ T cells sorted from blood, taken in a trial of the OX40 agonist ivuxolimab. The receptors originated from an adult with an advanced solid tumor such as melanoma, head and neck, liver or kidney cancer.

The rearrangement links TRBV5-1 to TRBJ1-4; 7 positions agree with TRBD1. Germline V gene lookup returns CDR1 SGHRS and CDR2 YFSETQ. After removal of 0 bases from V and 8 bases from J, the junction contained 4 bases not matched to a gene. The CDR3 is made up of 14 amino acids. The CDR3 DNA reads TGCGCCAGCAGCTTGGGAGGGGGCGAGGAAAAACTGTTTTTT. This sequence encodes CASSLGGGEEKLFF.

By frequency in the sample, this clone is medium-sized. This rearrangement joins TRBV5-1 to TRBJ1-5, with 10 nucleotides matching TRBD1. This CDR3 comprises 14 residues. In germline, CDR1 is SGHRS, CDR2 YFSETQ. The J segment lost 2 bases and the V segment lost 7 bases, leaving 3 bases of the junction unmatched. In nucleotides, the CDR3 is TGCGCCAGCGGGACAGGGGAAGGCAATCAGCCCCAGCATTTT. It yields the protein CASGTGEGNQPQHF.

J is TRBJ1-1 and V is TRBV7-8; D possibly corresponds to TRBD1 (5 bases). V was shortened by 5 bases and J by 5 bases, with 9 bases between the two germline ends. The CDR3 runs to 12 residues. Per germline, CDR1 SGHVS and CDR2 FQNEAQ. The CDR3 DNA sequence: TGTGCCAGCAGCCGACAGTTAACTGAAGCTTTCTTT. Protein: CASSRQLTEAFF. The full variable domain, its missing parts supplied by reference TRBV7-8 and TRBJ1-1, is GAGVSQSPRYKVAKRGQDVALRCDPISGHVSLFWYQQALGQGPEFLTYFQNEAQLDKSGLPSDRFFAERPEGSVSTLKIQRTQQEDSAVYLCASSRQLTEAFFGQGTRLTVV.

The chain links TRBV19 to TRBJ1-3; D is unclear. Trimming stripped 4 bases from V and 3 bases from J, with 10 bases between. CDR1 LNHDA and CDR2 SQIVND come from the germline V gene (reference sequence). The CDR3 runs to 14 residues. DNA of the CDR3: TGTGCCAGTAGTACCCAGGTCTTTGGAAACACCATATATTTT. Protein: CASSTQVFGNTIYF.

The V and J genes are TRBV10-2 and TRBJ1-5, with unresolved D. CDR3 length: 13 residues. The germline V gene has CDR1 WSHSY and CDR2 SAAADI. V was cut by 6 bases and J by 0 bases, with 6 bases left in between. In nucleotides, the CDR3 is TGCGCCAGCAGCGCAAATAGCAATCAGCCCCAGCATTTT. This encodes CASSANSNQPQHF.

V is TRBV29-1 and J is TRBJ1-1; D unclear. Trimming pared 2 bases from V and 4 bases from J, leaving 8 bases between. The germline CDR1 and CDR2 sequences are SQVTM and ANQGSEA. The CDR3 totals 12 residues. The CDR3 region is CSVENHGTEAFF. For the CDR3, the DNA is TGCAGCGTTGAAAATCATGGCACTGAAGCTTTCTTT.

The CDR3 DNA is TGTGCCAGCAGCTTGTGGACCGCCACAACTAATGAAAAACTGTTTTTT. This translates into CASSLWTATTNEKLFF. V is TRBV28 and J is TRBJ1-4; unclear D gene. The CDR3 consists of 16 residues. Trimming left V 6 bases short and J 0 bases short, with 14 bases between. Per the germline V gene, CDR1 is MDHEN and CDR2 is SYDVKM. Full variable domain (missing parts from reference TRBV28 and TRBJ1-4): DVKVTQSSRYLVKRTGEKVFLECVQDMDHENMFWYRQDPGLGLRLIYFSYDVKMKEKGDIPEGYSVSREKKERFSLILESASTNQTSMYLCASSLWTATTNEKLFFGSGTQLSVL.

V is TRBV28 and J is TRBJ2-3; 14 nucleotides align to TRBD2. Germline lookup yields CDR1 MDHEN and CDR2 SYDVKM. This CDR3 is built from 17 residues. The J segment lost 4 bases and the V segment lost 3 bases, leaving 6 bases of the junction unmatched. CDR3 sequence (DNA): TGTGCCAGCAGTTTCCCAGGGACTAGCGGGAGCGCAGATACGCAGTATTTT. It codes for CASSFPGTSGSADTQYF.